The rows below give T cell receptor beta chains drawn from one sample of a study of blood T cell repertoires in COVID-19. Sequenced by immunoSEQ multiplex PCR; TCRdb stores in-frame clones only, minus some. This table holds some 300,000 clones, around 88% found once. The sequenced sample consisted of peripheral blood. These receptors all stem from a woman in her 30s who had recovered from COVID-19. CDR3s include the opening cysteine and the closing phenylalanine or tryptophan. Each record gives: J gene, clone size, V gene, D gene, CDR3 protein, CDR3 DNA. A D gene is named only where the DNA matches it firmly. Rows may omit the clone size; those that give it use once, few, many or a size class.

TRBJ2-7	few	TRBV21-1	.	CASSRGIAYEQYF	TGTGCCAGCAGCAGAGGGATCGCCTACGAGCAGTACTTC
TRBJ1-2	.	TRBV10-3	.	CAISRTVVGTYYGYTF	TGTGCCATCAGTCGTACTGTGGTGGGCACATACTATGGCTACACCTTC
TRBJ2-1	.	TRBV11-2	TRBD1	CASSTGQGENNEQFF	TGTGCCAGCAGCACAGGACAGGGGGAAAACAATGAGCAGTTCTTC
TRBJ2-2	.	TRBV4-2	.	CASSQGDQNTGELFF	TGTGCCAGCAGCCAAGGAGATCAGAACACCGGGGAGCTGTTTTTT
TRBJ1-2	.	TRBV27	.	CASSSWTVPNYGYTF	TGTGCCAGCAGTTCTTGGACAGTGCCTAACTATGGCTACACCTTC
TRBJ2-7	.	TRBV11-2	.	CASSFDSTYEQYF	TGTGCCAGCAGCTTCGACTCTACCTACGAGCAGTACTTC
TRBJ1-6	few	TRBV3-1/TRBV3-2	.	CASSQDLKGFLHF	TGTGCCAGCAGCCAAGACCTAAAGGGGTTTCTCCACTTT
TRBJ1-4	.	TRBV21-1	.	CASSKRDRGRLATNEKLFF	TGTGCCAGCAGCAAGCGTGACAGGGGGCGTTTGGCAACTAATGAAAAACTGTTTTTT
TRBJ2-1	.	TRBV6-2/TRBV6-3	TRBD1	CASSFLVGTGGNEQFF	TGTGCCAGCAGCTTTCTGGTTGGGACAGGGGGCAATGAGCAGTTCTTC
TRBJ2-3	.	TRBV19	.	CASFPGHSTDTQYF	TGTGCCAGCTTTCCGGGACACTCCACAGATACGCAGTATTTT
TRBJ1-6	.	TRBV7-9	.	CASSLRIPYRAPLHF	TGTGCCAGCAGCTTAAGAATACCTTACAGGGCACCCCTCCACTTT
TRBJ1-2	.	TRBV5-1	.	CASSLGVANYGYTF	TGCGCCAGCAGCCTCGGGGTAGCTAACTATGGCTACACCTTC
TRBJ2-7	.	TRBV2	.	CASSETGTPTYEQYF	TGTGCCAGCAGTGAAACCGGGACTCCCACCTACGAGCAGTACTTC
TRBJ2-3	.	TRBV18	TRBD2	CASSPDPSGEWKTQYF	TGTGCCAGCTCACCAGACCCTAGCGGGGAATGGAAAACGCAGTATTTT
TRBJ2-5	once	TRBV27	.	CASSLSAPPRTETQYF	TGTGCCAGCAGTTTATCGGCCCCCCCCCGCACAGAGACCCAGTACTTC
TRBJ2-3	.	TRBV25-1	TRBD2	CASATSGGITDTQYF	TGTGCCAGCGCGACTAGCGGGGGGATCACAGATACGCAGTATTTT
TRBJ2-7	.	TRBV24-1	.	CATSDFGQPYEQYF	TGTGCCACCAGTGATTTCGGACAGCCCTACGAGCAGTACTTC
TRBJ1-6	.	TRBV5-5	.	CASSLEVQGTAPLHF	TGTGCCAGCAGCTTGGAAGTGCAGGGCACGGCACCCCTCCACTTT
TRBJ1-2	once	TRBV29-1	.	CSVEGGGRGYGYTF	TGCAGCGTTGAGGGCGGGGGGAGAGGTTATGGCTACACCTTC
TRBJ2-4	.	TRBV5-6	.	CASSYRNIQYF	TGTGCCAGCAGCTACAGAAACATTCAGTACTTC
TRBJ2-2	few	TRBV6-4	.	CASSPEGGNTGELFF	TGTGCCAGCAGTCCCGAGGGCGGGAACACCGGGGAGCTGTTTTTT
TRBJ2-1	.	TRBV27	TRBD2	CASSSDGGLASNEQFF	TGTGCCAGCAGTTCCGACGGAGGACTAGCGAGCAATGAGCAGTTCTTC
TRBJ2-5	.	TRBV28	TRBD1	CASSLRGVGGRETQYF	TGTGCCAGCAGTTTGCGTGGTGTAGGGGGCCGAGAGACCCAGTACTTC
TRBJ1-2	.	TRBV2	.	CASSWGRNEGYTF	TGTGCCAGCAGTTGGGGGCGAAACGAAGGCTACACCTTC
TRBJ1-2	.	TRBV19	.	CASSIPGNYGYTF	TGTGCCAGTAGTATTCCGGGTAACTATGGCTACACCTTC
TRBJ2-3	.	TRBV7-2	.	CASSSKLDRHDTDTQYF	TGTGCCAGCAGCTCTAAACTAGACCGACATGACACAGATACGCAGTATTTT
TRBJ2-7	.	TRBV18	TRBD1	CASSETGESEQYF	TGTGCCAGCTCGGAAACAGGGGAATCCGAGCAGTACTTC
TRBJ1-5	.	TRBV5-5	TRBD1	CASSSTTGYSNQPQHF	TGTGCCAGCAGCTCCACGACAGGGTATAGCAATCAGCCCCAGCATTTT
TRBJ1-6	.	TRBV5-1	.	CASTPGGVDSPLHF	TGCGCCAGCACCCCCGGGGGGGTGGATTCACCCCTCCACTTT
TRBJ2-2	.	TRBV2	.	CASTGTPNTGELFF	TGTGCCAGTACCGGGACACCGAACACCGGGGAGCTGTTTTTT